This TCR beta chain is from a study of blood T cell repertoires in COVID-19. This clone was observed a single time. The germline V and J ends were trimmed by 3 bases and 3 bases, with 16 bases remaining between them. The CDR3 length is 16 residues. Assay: immunoSEQ multiplex PCR; the TCRdb copy retains only in-frame clones and omits some. This sample yields fewer than 200,000 clones, of which 88% are seen a single time; roughly 2% belongs to the top ten. Sequenced material: peripheral blood. V is TRBV5-3 and J is TRBJ2-1; tentative D call: TRBD2 (6 bases). TRBV5-3 is recorded as an ORF, its role being uncertain. This TCR was recovered from a man between 45 and 60 years old who had recovered from COVID-19. In DNA form, the CDR3 reads TGTGCCAGAAGCTCTGCCGGGACTCCCCTCTACAATGAGCAGTTCTTC. Amino acid sequence: CARSSAGTPLYNEQFF.